This TCR beta chain was observed in a study of cytomegalovirus exposure and HLA in healthy donors. Study information: The approximately 680 first-cohort repertoires and the 100 to 150 validation repertoires shared the same platform, a later analysis reported. Study outcomes and limitations: For most TCR sequences rarity was the rule, although some public TCRs occurred in many donors. According to the study, 150 to 200 TCR beta chains were cytomegalovirus-associated. Three CMV-associated chains were confirmed in vitro to be specific for CMV antigens.

CDR1 is LGHNA and CDR2 is YSLEER in the germline V gene. With 3 bases clipped from V and 3 bases from J, the junction kept 10 bases outside the gene matches. This CDR3 has 16 residues. Concerning this clone: The target antigen is unknown.

Measured with immunoSEQ multiplex PCR; TCRdb has only the in-frame clones, and not every one. The profile shows 100,000 to 150,000 clones, 90% to 96% of them singletons. This chain connects TRBV4-3 to TRBJ1-2, with 7 nucleotides matching TRBD1. Specimen: PBMCs. The clonotype originates from a man aged 18 to 35 in good health and CMV-seronegative. This CDR3 reads CASSHTPGGRDYGYTF. The CDR3 nucleotides are TGCGCCAGCAGCCATACCCCAGGGGGAAGGGACTATGGCTACACCTTC.